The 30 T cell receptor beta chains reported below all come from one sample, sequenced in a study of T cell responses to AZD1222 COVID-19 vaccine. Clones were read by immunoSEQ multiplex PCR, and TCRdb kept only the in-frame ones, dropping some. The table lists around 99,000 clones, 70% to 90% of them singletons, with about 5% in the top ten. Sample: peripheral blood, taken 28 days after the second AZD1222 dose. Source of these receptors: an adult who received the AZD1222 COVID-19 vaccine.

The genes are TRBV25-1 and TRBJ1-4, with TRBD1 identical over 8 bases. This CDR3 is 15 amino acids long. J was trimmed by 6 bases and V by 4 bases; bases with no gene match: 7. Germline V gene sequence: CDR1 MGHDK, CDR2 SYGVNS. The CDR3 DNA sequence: TGTGCCAGCAGTGCGTCGACAGGGGTCTATGAAAAACTGTTTTTT. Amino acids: CASSASTGVYEKLFF.

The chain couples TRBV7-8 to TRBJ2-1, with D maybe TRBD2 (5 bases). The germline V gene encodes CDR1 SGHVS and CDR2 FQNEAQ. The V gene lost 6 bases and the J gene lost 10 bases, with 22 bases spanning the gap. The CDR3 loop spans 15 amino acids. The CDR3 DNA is TGTGCCAGCAGAATTATATCGGGATTACCTAACGAGCAGTTCTTC. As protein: CASRIISGLPNEQFF.

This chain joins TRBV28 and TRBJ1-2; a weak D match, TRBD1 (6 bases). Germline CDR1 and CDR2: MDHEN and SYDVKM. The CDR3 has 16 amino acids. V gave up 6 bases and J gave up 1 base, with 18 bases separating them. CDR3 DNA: TGTGCCAGCAGCAAAGCCGAACAGGGCCATAACTATGGCTACACCTTC. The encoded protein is CASSKAEQGHNYGYTF.

CDR3 in DNA: TGTGCCAGCAGTTACTCGATTGGGGGGGCTAACTATGGCTACACCTTC. This translates into CASSYSIGGANYGYTF. The gene calls are TRBV6-5 and TRBJ1-2; the D gene is possibly TRBD1 (5 bases). Germline V lookup: CDR1 MNHEY, CDR2 SVGAGI. This CDR3 contains 16 residues. Trimming took off 0 bases at V and 0 bases at J, with 11 bases between the two ends.

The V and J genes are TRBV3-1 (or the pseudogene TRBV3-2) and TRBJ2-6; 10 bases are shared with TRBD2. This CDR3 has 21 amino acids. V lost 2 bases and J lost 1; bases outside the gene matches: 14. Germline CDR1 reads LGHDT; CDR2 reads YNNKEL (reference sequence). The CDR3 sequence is CASSQLPPGLALKSGANVLTF. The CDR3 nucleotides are TGTGCCAGCAGCCAACTCCCCCCGGGACTAGCGTTGAAGTCTGGGGCCAACGTCCTGACTTTC.

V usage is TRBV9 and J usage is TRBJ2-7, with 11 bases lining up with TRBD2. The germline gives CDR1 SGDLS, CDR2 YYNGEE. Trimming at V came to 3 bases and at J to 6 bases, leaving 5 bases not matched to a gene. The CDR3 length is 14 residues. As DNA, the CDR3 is TGTGCCAGCAGCGAAGGACTAGCGGGTGCCGAGCAGTACTTC. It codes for CASSEGLAGAEQYF.

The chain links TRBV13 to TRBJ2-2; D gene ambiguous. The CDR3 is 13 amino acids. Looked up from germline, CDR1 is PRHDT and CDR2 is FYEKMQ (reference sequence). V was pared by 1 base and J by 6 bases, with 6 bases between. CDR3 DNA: TGTGCCAGCAGCTTAGAAACGGCCGGGGAGCTGTTTTTT. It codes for CASSLETAGELFF.

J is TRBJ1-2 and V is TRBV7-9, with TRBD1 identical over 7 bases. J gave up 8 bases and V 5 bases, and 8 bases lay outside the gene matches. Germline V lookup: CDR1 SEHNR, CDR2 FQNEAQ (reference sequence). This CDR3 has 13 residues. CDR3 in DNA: TGTGCCAGCAGCCTAGACAGGGCTAGGGGCTACACCTTC. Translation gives CASSLDRARGYTF.

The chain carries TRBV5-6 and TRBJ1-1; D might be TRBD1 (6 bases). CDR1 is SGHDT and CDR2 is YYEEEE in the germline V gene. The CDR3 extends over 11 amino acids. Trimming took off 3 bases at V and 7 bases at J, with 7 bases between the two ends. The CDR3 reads CASSSDSEAFF. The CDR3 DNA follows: TGTGCCAGCAGCTCGGACAGTGAAGCTTTCTTT.

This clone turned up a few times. CDR3 in amino acids: CASSLARLSYEQYF. The CDR3 DNA is TGTGCCAGCAGCTTAGCCAGGCTCTCCTACGAGCAGTACTTC. The chain recombines TRBV7-2 with TRBJ2-7; D gene uncertain. This CDR3 is 14 amino acids long. Germline loops: CDR1 SGHTA, CDR2 FQGNSA. Deletions cut 0 bases from V and 0 bases from J, with 6 bases between. Looking up the rest from reference TRBV7-2 and TRBJ2-7 gives the full variable domain: GAGVSQSPSNKVTEKGKDVELRCDPISGHTALYWYRQSLGQGLEFLIYFQGNSAPDKSGLPSDRFSAERTGGSVSTLTIQRTQQEDSAVYLCASSLARLSYEQYFGPGTRLTVT.

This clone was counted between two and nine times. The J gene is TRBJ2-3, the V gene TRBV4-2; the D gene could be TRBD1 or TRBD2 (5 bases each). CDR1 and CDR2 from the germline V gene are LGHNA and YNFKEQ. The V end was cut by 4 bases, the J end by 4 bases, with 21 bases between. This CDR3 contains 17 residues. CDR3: CASSPEAGAPGADTQYF. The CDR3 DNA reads TGTGCCAGCAGCCCGGAGGCCGGGGCCCCTGGGGCAGATACGCAGTATTTT.

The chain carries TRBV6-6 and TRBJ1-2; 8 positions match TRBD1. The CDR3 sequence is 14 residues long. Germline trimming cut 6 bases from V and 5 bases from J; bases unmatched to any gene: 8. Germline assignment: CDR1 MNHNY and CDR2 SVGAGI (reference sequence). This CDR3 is CASRPGQAIYGYTF. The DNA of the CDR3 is TGTGCCAGCAGGCCGGGACAGGCTATTTATGGCTACACCTTC.

CDR3 in amino acids: CAISENPGQGRNIQYF. In DNA form, the CDR3 reads TGTGCCATCAGTGAGAACCCGGGACAGGGGAGGAACATTCAGTACTTC. The chain recombines TRBV10-3 with TRBJ2-4, with 10 bases that match TRBD1. The CDR3 loop spans 16 amino acids. Looked up from germline, CDR1 is ENHRY and CDR2 is SYGVKD. After removal of 2 bases from V and 7 bases from J, the junction contained 8 bases not matched to a gene.

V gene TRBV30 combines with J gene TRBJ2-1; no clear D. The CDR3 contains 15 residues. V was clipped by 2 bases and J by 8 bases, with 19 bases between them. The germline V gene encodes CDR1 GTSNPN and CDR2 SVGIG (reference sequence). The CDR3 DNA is TGTGCCTGGAGTTCCTCAGGAACCCCTAAGGATGAGCAGTTCTTC. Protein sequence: CAWSSSGTPKDEQFF.

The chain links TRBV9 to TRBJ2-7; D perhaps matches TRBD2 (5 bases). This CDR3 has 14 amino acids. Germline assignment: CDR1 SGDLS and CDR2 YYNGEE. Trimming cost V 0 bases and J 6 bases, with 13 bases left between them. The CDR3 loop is CASSVGGGTLEQYF. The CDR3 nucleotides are TGTGCCAGCAGCGTAGGCGGAGGAACTCTCGAGCAGTACTTC.

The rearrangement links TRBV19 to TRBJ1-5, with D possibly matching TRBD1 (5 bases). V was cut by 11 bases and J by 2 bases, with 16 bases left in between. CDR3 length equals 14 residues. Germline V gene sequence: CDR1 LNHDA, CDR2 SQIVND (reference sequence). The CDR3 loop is CAGPRGVGNQPQHF. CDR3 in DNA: TGTGCCGGCCCCCGAGGGGTCGGCAATCAGCCCCAGCATTTT.

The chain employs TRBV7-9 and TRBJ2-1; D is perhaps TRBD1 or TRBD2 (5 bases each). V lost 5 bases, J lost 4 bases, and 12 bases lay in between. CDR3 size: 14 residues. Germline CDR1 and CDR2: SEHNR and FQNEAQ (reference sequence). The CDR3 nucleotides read TGTGCCAGCAGCCCCACGGGGCTATACAATGAGCAGTTCTTC. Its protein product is CASSPTGLYNEQFF.

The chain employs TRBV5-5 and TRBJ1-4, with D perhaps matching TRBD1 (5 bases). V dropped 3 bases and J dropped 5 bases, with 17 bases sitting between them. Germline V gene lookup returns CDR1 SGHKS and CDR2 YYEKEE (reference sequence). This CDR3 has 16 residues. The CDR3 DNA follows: TGTGCCAGCAGCTCTTTGACAGACTCCCCAAATGAAAAACTGTTTTTT. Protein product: CASSSLTDSPNEKLFF.

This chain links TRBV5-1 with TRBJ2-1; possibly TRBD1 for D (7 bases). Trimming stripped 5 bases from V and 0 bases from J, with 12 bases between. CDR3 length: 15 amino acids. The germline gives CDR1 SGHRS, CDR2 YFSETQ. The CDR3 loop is CASSGGGSSYNEQFF. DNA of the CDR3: TGCGCCAGCAGTGGAGGGGGCAGCTCCTACAATGAGCAGTTCTTC.

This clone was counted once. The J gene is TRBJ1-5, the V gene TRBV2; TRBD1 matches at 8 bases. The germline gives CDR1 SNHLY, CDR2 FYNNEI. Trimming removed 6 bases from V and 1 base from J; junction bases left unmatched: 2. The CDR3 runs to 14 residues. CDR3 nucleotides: TGTGCCAGCAGCCAGGGGGCGAGCAATCAGCCCCAGCATTTT. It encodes CASSQGASNQPQHF.

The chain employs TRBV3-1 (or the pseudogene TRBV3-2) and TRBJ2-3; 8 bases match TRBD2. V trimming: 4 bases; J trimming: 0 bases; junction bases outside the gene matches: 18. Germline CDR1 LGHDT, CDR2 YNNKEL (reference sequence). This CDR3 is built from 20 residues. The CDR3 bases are TGTGCCAGCAGCCCCGCAAGCTGGGCTCTAGCGGGTGAGAGCACAGATACGCAGTATTTT. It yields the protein CASSPASWALAGESTDTQYF.

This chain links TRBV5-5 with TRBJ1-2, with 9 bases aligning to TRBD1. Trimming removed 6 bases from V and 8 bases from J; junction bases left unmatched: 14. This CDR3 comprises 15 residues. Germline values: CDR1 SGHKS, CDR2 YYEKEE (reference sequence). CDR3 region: CASTYSLQGAFGYTF. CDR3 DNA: TGTGCCAGCACCTACAGCTTACAGGGGGCGTTCGGCTACACCTTC.

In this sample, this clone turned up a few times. This chain's CDR3 is CASSPQGTGNTIYF. CDR3 bases: TGTGCCAGCTCACCACAGGGGACTGGAAACACCATATATTTT. The gene calls are TRBV18 and TRBJ1-3, with D possibly TRBD1 on 5 matching bases. The CDR3 is 14 amino acids. Per germline, CDR1 KGHSH and CDR2 LQKENI. With 1 base removed from V and 2 bases from J, the gap between germline ends came to 6 bases.

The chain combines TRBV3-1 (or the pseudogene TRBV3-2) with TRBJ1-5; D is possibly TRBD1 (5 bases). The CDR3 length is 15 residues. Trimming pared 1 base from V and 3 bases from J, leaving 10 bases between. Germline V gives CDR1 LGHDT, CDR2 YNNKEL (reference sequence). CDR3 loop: CASSQVRDPNQPQHF. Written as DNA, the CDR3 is TGTGCCAGCAGCCAAGTGCGGGACCCCAATCAGCCCCAGCATTTT.

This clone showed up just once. This chain's CDR3 is CASSSTGTATEAFF. The CDR3 DNA sequence: TGCGCCAGCAGCTCGACCGGGACGGCTACTGAAGCTTTCTTT. The rearrangement joins TRBV5-1 to TRBJ1-1; D might be TRBD1 (5 bases). Trimming took 3 bases from V and 5 from J, leaving 14 bases between them. The CDR3 is 14 residues long. The germline gives CDR1 SGHRS, CDR2 YFSETQ. The full variable domain, completed using reference TRBV5-1 and TRBJ1-1, is KAGVTQTPRYLIKTRGQQVTLSCSPISGHRSVSWYQQTPGQGLQFLFEYFSETQRNKGNFPGRFSGRQFSNSRSEMNVSTLELGDSALYLCASSSTGTATEAFFGQGTRLTVV.

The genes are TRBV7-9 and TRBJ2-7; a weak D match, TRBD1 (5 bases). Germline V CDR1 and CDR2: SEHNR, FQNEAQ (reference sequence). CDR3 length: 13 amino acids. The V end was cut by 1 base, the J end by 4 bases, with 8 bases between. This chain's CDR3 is CASSLGYRYEQYF. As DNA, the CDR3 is TGTGCCAGCAGCTTAGGGTACAGGTACGAGCAGTACTTC.

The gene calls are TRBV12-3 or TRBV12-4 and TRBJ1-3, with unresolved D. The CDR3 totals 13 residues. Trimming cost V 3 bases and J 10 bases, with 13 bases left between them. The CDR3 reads CASSFTRGGTIYF. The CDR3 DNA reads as TGTGCCAGCAGTTTTACCCGGGGTGGGACCATATATTTT.

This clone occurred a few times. The CDR3 here is CASSIAEYYNTDTQYF. In DNA, the CDR3 is TGTGCCAGTAGTATAGCCGAGTACTACAACACAGATACGCAGTATTTT. This chain joins TRBV19 and TRBJ2-3; D is ambiguous. With 1 base removed from V and 2 bases from J, the gap between germline ends came to 13 bases. The CDR3 runs to 16 residues. Per germline, CDR1 LNHDA and CDR2 SQIVND (reference sequence).

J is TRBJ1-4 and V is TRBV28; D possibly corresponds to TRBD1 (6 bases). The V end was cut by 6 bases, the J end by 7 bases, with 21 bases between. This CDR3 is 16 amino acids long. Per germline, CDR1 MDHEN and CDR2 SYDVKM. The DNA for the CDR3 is TGTGCCAGCAGCGTAGGGGGGGGCAGGGGTACTGAAAAACTGTTTTTT. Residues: CASSVGGGRGTEKLFF.

The CDR3 region has the DNA TGTGCCAGCAGTTCACGACAGAACCACGAGCAGTACTTC. The encoded protein is CASSSRQNHEQYF. This sequence joins TRBV12-3 or TRBV12-4 and TRBJ2-7, with a possible D match to TRBD1 (5 bases). The CDR3 length is 13 residues. The V end lost 4 bases, the J end lost 5 bases, and 12 bases lay between the germline ends.